This TCR beta chain was found in a study of shared clonotypes between healthy human individuals. Germline lookup yields CDR1 ENHRY and CDR2 SYGVKD. V dropped 3 bases and J dropped 5 bases, with 7 bases sitting between them. The CDR3 length is 13 residues. Original analysis: Junction-only immunoSEQ sequences carried no quality scores, so filtering differed. TCRdb's copy holds only in-frame clones and misses some; the assay was immunoSEQ multiplex PCR. The V and J calls and the clone size are those of that table, but D and trimming were determined from the DNA. The table lists 2 million to 3 million clones, roughly 93% of them singletons.

The chain employs TRBV10-3 and TRBJ2-2, with a possible D match to TRBD1 (5 bases). The sequence was collected from a man aged 18 to 30 in good health. Some clones in this sample may be carry-over from other donors' samples. Sequences were obtained from naive CD4+ T cells from PBMCs. Subset given: CD45RA+ positively selected. The DNA for the CDR3 is TGTGCCATCAGTGAAAGGGGTACCGGGGAGCTGTTTTTT. It encodes CAISERGTGELFF.